This entry describes one TCR beta chain. The CDR3 is made up of 13 amino acids. The V end was cut by 0 bases, the J end by 16 bases, with 15 bases between. As originally analysed: Using reference gene primer amplification, nucleated cell counts were estimated. Sequencing used immunoSEQ multiplex PCR; TCRdb keeps in-frame clones, though not all of them. V, J and clone size were drawn from that table, and D and trimming were deduced from the DNA. Seen here are some 48,000 clones, 65% to 85% observed once, and the top ten hold about 2.5%. This entry belongs to a study of blood T cell repertoires in COVID-19. Study as a whole: Italy, Spain and the United States were the sources of the convalescent and acute COVID-19 samples. Nucleic acid was either cDNA or gDNA, and it came from T cells, B-cell-depleted T cells, or PBMCs.

This chain connects TRBV12-3 or TRBV12-4 to TRBJ2-2; weak D call: TRBD1 (5 bases). The sequence was obtained from a man aged 45-65 years with acute or convalescent COVID-19. Sequencing used peripheral blood. The CDR3: CASSLAQQVNGFF. DNA for the CDR3: TGTGCCAGCAGTTTAGCGCAACAGGTTAACGGGTTTTTT.